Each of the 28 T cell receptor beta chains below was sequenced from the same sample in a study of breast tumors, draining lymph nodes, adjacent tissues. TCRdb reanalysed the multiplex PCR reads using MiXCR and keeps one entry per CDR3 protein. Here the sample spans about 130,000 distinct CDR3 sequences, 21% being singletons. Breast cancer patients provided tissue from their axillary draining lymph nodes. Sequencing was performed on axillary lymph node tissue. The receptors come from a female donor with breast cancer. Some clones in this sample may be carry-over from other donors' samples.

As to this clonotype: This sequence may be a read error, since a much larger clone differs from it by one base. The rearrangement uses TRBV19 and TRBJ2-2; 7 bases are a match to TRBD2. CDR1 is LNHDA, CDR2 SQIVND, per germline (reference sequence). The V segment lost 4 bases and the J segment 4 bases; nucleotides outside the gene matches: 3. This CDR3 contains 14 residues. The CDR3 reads CASSSGSITGELFF. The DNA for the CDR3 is TGTGCCAGTAGTAGCGGGAGTATCACCGGGGAGCTGTTTTTT. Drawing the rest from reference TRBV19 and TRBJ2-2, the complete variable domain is DGGITQSPKYLFRKEGQNVTLSCEQNLNHDAMYWYRQDPGQGLRLIYYSQIVNDFQKGDIAEGYSVSREKKESFPLTVTSAQKNPTAFYLCASSSGSITGELFFGEGSRLTVL.

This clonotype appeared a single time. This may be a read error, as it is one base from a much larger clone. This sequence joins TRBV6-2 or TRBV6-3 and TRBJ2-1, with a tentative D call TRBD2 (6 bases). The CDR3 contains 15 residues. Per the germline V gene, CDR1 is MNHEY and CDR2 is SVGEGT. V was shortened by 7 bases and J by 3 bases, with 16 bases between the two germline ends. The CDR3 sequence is CASKEGRRGYNEQFF. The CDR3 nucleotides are TGTGCCAGCAAAGAGGGCAGGAGGGGCTACAATGAGCAGTTCTTC.

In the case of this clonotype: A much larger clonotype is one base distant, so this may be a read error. In DNA form, the CDR3 reads TGCGCCAGCAGCCCAGGGACGGATTATCGCAATGGGCAGTTCTTC. Its protein is CASSPGTDYRNGQFF. This chain connects TRBV4-1 to TRBJ2-1; the D gene could be TRBD1 or TRBD2 (5 bases each). The CDR3 contains 15 residues. Germline loops: CDR1 MGHRA, CDR2 YSYEKL.

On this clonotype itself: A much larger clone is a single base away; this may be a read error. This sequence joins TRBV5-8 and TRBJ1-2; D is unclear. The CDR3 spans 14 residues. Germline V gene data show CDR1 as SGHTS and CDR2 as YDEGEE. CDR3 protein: CASSLVIANYGYAF. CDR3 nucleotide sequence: TGTGCCAGCAGCTTGGTCATAGCTAACTATGGCTACGCCTTC.

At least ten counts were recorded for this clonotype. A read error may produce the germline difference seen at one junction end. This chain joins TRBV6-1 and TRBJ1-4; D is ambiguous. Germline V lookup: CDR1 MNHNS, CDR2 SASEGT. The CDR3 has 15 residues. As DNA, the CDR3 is TGTGCCAGCAGTGAATTAGATAGGACGGTGAAAAAGCTGTTTTTT. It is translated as CASSELDRTVKKLFF.

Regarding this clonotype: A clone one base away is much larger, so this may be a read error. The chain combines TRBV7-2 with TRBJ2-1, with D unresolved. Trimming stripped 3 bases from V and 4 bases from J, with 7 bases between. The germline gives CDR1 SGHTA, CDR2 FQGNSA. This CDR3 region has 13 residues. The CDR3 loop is CASSFSVYNEQFF. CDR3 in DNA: TGTGCCAGCAGCTTCTCCGTTTACAATGAGCAGTTCTTC.

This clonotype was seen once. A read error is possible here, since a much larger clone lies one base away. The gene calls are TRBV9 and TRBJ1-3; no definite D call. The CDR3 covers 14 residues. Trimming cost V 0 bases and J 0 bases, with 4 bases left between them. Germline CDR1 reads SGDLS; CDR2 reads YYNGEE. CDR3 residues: CASSVASSGNTIYF. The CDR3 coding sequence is TGTGCCAGCAGCGTAGCAAGCTCTGGAAACACCATATATTTT.

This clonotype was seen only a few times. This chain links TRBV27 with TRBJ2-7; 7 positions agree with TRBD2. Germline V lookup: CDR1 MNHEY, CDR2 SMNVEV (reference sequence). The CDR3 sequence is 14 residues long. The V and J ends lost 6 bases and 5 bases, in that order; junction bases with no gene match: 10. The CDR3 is CASSPSRERNEQYF. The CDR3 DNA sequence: TGTGCCAGCAGCCCCTCGCGGGAGCGGAACGAGCAGTACTTC.

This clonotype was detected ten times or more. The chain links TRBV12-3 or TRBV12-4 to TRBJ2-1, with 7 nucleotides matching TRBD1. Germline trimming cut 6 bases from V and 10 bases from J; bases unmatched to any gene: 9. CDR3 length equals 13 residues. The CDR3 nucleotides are TGTGCCAGCAGCTTGACAGGGAATGGGGAGCAGTTCTTC. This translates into CASSLTGNGEQFF.

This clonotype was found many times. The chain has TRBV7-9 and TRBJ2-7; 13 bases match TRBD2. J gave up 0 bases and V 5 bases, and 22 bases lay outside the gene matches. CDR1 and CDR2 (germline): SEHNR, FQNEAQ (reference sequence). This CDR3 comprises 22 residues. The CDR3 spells CASSPRRGARTGTSGISYEQYF. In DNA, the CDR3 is TGTGCCAGCAGCCCCCGTCGAGGGGCGAGAACCGGGACTAGCGGGATCTCCTACGAGCAGTACTTC.

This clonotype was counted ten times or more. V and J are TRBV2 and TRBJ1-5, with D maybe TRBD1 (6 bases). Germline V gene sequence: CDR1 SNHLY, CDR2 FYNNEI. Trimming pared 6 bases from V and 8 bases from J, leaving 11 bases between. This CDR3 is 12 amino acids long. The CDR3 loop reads CASRGGREPQHF. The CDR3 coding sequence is TGTGCCAGCAGGGGGGGCAGGGAGCCCCAGCATTTT. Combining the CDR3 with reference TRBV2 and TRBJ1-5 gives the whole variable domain EPEVTQTPSHQVTQMGQEVILRCVPISNHLYFYWYRQILGQKVEFLVSFYNNEISEKSEIFDDQFSVERPDGSNFTLKIRSTKLEDSAMYFCASRGGREPQHFGDGTRLSIL.

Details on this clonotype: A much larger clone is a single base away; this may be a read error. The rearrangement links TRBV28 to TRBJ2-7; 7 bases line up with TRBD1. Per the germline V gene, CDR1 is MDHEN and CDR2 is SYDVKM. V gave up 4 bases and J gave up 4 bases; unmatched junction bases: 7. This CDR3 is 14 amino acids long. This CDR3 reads CASSSPGTAYEQYF. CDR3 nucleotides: TGTGCCAGCAGTTCGCCCGGGACAGCATACGAGCAGTACTTC.

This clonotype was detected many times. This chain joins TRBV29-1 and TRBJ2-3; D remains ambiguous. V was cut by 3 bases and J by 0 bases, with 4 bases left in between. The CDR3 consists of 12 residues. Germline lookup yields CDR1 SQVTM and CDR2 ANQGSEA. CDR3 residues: CSVDRSTDTQYF. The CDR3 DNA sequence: TGCAGCGTTGACAGGAGCACAGATACGCAGTATTTT.

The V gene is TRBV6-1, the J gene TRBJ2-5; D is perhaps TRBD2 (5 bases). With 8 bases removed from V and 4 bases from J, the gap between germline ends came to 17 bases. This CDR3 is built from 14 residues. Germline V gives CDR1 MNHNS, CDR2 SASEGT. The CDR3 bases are TGTGCCAGCGGAGGTGAGAGGTCTGGAGAGACCCAGTACTTC. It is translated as CASGGERSGETQYF.

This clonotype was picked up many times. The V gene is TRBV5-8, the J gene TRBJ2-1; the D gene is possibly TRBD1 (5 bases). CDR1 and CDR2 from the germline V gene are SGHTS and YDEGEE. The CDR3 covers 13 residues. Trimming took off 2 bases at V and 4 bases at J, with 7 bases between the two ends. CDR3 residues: CASSFQGYNEQFF. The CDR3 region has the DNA TGTGCCAGCAGCTTTCAGGGTTACAATGAGCAGTTCTTC.

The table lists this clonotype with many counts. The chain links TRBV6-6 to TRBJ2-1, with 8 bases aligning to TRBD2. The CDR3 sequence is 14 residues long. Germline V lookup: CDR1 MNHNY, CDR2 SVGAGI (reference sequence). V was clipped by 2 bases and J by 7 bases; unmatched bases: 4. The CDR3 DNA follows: TGTGCCAGCAGTTACGAAGCGGGAGTTAATGAGCAGTTCTTC. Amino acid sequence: CASSYEAGVNEQFF.

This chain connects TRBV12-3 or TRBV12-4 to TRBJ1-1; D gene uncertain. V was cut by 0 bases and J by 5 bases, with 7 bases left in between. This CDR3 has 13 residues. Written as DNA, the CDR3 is TGTGCCAGCAGTTTAGCCGTCGGGACTGAAGCTTTCTTT. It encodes CASSLAVGTEAFF.

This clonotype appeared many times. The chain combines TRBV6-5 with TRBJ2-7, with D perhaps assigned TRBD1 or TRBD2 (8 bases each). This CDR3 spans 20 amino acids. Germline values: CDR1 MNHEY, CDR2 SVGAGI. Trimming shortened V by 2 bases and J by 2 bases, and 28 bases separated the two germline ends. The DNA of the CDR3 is TGTGCCAGCAGTTACCGAAGAGACAGGGGTTGGGGACTAGTTCCCTACGAGCAGTACTTC. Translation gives CASSYRRDRGWGLVPYEQYF.

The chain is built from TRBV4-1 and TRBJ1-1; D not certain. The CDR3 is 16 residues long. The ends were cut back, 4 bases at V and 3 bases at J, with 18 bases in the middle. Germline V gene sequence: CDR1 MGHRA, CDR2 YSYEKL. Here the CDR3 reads CASSRRAPGVDTEAFF. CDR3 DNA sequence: TGCGCCAGCAGCCGTCGGGCTCCTGGGGTAGACACTGAAGCTTTCTTT.

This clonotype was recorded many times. The CDR3 DNA sequence: TGTGCCAGCAGCTTAGTGGGCAGCTCCTACGAGCAGTACTTC. As protein: CASSLVGSSYEQYF. This chain joins TRBV7-9 and TRBJ2-7; D gene unclear. V dropped 1 base and J dropped 0 bases, with 7 bases sitting between them. The CDR3 runs 14 residues. The germline V gene has CDR1 SEHNR and CDR2 FQNEAQ (reference sequence).

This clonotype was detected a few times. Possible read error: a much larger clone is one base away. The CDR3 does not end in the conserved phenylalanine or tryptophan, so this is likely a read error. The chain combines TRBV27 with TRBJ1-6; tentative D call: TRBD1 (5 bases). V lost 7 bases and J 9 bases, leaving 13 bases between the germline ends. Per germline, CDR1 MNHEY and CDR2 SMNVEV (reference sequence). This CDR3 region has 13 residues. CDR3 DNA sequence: TGTGCCAGCAAAGGGGTCGGTGCTTCACCCCTCCACCTT. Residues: CASKGVGASPLHL.

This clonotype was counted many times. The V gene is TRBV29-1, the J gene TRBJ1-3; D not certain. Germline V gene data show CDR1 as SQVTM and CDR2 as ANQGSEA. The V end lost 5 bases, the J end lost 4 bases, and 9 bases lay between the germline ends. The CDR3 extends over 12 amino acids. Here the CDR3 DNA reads TGCAGCGTTAGCACGGCGGGAAACACCATATATTTT. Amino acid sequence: CSVSTAGNTIYF.

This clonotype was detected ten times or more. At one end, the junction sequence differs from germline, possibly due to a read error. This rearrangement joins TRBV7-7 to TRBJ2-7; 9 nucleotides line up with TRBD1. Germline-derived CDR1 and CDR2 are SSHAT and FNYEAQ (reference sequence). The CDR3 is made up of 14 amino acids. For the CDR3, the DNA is TGTGCTAGCAGCCCAGGGACAGGGAACTACGAGCAGTACTTC. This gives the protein CASSPGTGNYEQYF.

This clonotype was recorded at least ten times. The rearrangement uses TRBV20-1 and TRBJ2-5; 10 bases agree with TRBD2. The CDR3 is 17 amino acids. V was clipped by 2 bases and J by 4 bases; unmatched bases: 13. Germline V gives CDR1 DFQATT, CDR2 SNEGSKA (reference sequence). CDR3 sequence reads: CSARSPTSGWVGETQYF. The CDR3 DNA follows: TGCAGTGCTAGAAGCCCGACTAGCGGGTGGGTCGGAGAGACCCAGTACTTC.

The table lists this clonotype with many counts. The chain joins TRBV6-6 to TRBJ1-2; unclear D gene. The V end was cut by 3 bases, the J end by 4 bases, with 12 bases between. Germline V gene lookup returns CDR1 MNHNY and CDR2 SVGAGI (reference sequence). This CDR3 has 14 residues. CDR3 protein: CASSYRAAVYGYTF. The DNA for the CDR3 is TGTGCCAGCAGTTATAGGGCGGCGGTCTATGGCTACACCTTC.

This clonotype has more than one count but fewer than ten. The CDR3 DNA reads as TGTGCCAGCAGTCCGGGAGGGGTCCTAGGAAAACTGTTTTTT. Encoded protein: CASSPGGVLGKLFF. This sequence joins TRBV27 and TRBJ1-4, with D tentatively TRBD1 (5 bases). Looked up from germline, CDR1 is MNHEY and CDR2 is SMNVEV (reference sequence). The CDR3 is 14 amino acids. V shed 5 bases and J shed 10 bases, with 17 bases lying between them.

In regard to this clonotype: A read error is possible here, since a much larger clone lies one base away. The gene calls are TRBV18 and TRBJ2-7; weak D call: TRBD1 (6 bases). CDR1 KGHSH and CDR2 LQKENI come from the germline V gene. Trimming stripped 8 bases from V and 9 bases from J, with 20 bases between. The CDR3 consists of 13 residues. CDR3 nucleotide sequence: TGTGCCAGCCCAGACCGGGACACCGGATGGCAGTACTTC. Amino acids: CASPDRDTGWQYF.

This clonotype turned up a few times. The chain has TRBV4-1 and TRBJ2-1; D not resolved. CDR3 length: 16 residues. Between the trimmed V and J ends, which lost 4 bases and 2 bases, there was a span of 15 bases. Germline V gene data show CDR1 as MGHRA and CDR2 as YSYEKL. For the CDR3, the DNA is TGCGCCAGCAGCCCCCCGACTCTAAGTACCTACAATGAGCAGTTCTTC. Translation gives CASSPPTLSTYNEQFF.